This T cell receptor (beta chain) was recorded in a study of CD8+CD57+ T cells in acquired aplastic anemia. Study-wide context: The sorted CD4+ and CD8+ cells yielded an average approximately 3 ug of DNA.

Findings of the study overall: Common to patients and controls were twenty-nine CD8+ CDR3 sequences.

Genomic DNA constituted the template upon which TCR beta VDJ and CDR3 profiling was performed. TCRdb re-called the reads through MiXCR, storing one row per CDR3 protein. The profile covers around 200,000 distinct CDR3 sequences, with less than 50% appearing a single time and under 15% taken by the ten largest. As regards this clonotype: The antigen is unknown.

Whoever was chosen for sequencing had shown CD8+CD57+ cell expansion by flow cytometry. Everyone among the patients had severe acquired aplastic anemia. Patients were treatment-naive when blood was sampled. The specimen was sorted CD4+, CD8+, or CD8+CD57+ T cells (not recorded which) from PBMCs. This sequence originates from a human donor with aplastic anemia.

The CDR3 DNA sequence: TGCGCCAGCAGACCGGGACAGGAAACCTACGAGCAGTACTTC. It yields the protein CASRPGQETYEQYF. V and J are TRBV5-1 and TRBJ2-7; 8 nucleotides line up with TRBD1. This CDR3 has 14 amino acids. Germline V gene lookup returns CDR1 SGHRS and CDR2 YFSETQ. With V trimmed by 5 bases and J by 2 bases, 6 bases remained unmatched.